This T cell receptor beta chain was captured by sequencing in a study of T cell responses to AZD1222 COVID-19 vaccine (dated by TCRdb to the early 2020s). Describing the broader study: A total of more than 230 trial participants underwent TCR sequencing, of whom 200 to 220 received two doses of AZD1222 and 26 received two doses of the MenACWY control vaccine. Trial participants were enrolled by age into subgroups of 18-55, 56-69 and 70-plus years, and approximately 150, 30 and 60 TCR-sequenced participants, respectively, were included in these subgroups. Overall study results and their limits: Conclusions about previously exposed vaccinees are limited because only six or seven AZD1222 recipients were SARS-CoV-2 seropositive at baseline. The vaccine-associated CD4 TCRs covered the entire spike protein, and the dominant responses fell in regions 160-218 and 743-854. Because no samples from the day 14 peak response were available, repertoires could be characterized only after the peak T cell response. A significant rise in spike-specific TCR breadth and depth was observed after two AZD1222 doses relative to day 0 and relative to MenACWY recipients. Reportedly, close to half of the unique spike-specific TCRs recognized epitopes lying outside the regions that are mutated in the B.1.351 and B.1.1.7 variants. Participants were mostly white British and included more females than males, and it was suggested by the authors that clonal diversity may have been underestimated. The 56-69-year group was small, and its depth increase did not reach significance, likely because of low power.

This clone was counted a single time. Its specific antigen is unknown. Base quality data are lacking; no much larger clone is found one base away. The CDR3 numbers 16 residues from cysteine through phenylalanine. Solely the CDR3 DNA is kept, with 48 bases framed from the first base. Germline trimming amounts to 4 bases on V and 6 bases on J, with 10 as the count of junction bases outside the gene matches. CDR1 is given as SGHRS and CDR2 as YFSETQ, both from the germline V gene. The CDR3 regions of human TCRbeta chains were subjected to immunosequencing. The original pipeline was this. Repertoire TCRs were checked for matches against a reference library of SARS-CoV-2-specific TCRs that had been generated using the MIRA antigen-specificity platform. Breadth was defined as the fraction of unique TCRs that were SARS-CoV-2-associated. Depth was defined as the fraction of total T cells that were SARS-CoV-2-associated. Each spike-specific TCR was assigned to its reactive spike region and to a CD4 or CD8 class using the MIRA data. Log10-transformed breadth and depth values were compared by one-way ANOVA with Sidak's multiple comparisons tests. Not all clones reach the TCRdb copy of this immuneACCESS table, which keeps in-frame sequences only. Checked studies attribute under half of the gap to unresolved V genes and leave the rest unexplained. That table furnishes V, J and clone size, whereas the DNA furnished D and trimming. Present in this sample are tens of thousands of clones, under 90% of which were seen just once. Clones ranked in the top ten supply more than 12% of the sample.

The sample's time point label, in plain terms: about 28 days (+/-7) after the second vaccine dose. Because spike-specific TCR depth and breadth did not differ between the two schedules, AZD1222 recipients who got a second dose at roughly 4 weeks were pooled with those who got a second dose at roughly 12 weeks. The vaccinee samples were drawn from two UK trials, COV001 and COV002, one of which was a single-blind randomized controlled phase 2/3 trial testing AZD1222 (ChAdOx1 nCoV-19) in healthy adults. For TCRbeta chain sequencing, PBMC samples were collected from trial participants at day 0 and at day 28 after the second dose.

Sequences were derived from peripheral blood, sampled 28 days after the second AZD1222 dose. This chain is built from TRBV5-1 and TRBJ2-7, and TRBD2 aligns with 13 junction nucleotides. This receptor was obtained from an adult who received the AZD1222 COVID-19 vaccine. CDR3 protein: CASSVLTSGGASEQYF. The sequenced DNA: TGCGCCAGCAGCGTTCTAACTAGCGGGGGGGCGTCCGAGCAGTACTTC.